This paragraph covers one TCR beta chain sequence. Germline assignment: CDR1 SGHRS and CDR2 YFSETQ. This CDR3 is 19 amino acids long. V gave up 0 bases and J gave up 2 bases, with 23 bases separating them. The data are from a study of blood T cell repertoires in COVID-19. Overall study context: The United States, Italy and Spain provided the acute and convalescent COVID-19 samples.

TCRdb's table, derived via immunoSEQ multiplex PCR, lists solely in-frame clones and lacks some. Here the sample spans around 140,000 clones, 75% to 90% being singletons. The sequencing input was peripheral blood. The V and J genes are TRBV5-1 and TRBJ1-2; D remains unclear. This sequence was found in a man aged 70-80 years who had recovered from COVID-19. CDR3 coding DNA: TGCGCCAGCAGCTTGGTATTGTCGGGGTCCCCTTTTGGGAACTATGGCTACACCTTC. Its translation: CASSLVLSGSPFGNYGYTF. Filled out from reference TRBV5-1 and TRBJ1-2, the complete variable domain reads KAGVTQTPRYLIKTRGQQVTLSCSPISGHRSVSWYQQTPGQGLQFLFEYFSETQRNKGNFPGRFSGRQFSNSRSEMNVSTLELGDSALYLCASSLVLSGSPFGNYGYTFGSGTRLTVV.